This is a list of T cell receptor beta chains from one sample in a study of blood T cells in healthy people across ages. TCRdb processed the 5' RACE reads anew with MiXCR; each CDR3 protein has one entry. There are over a million distinct CDR3 sequences in the sample; more than 35% occur only once, and around 18% lies in the top ten. The sequenced sample was blood. Receptors originate from a woman aged 55-69 years in good health. The CDR3 runs from the conserved cysteine through the conserved F or W. The D gene is left open where the match is weak. Clone size appears in some rows only: once, few, many, or a class for an expanded clone.

size	length	V	D	J	CDR3	DNA
-	17	TRBV10-3	TRBD1	TRBJ2-1	CAISEGFVTGSYNEQFF	TGTGCCATCAGTGAGGGCTTCGTGACAGGGTCCTACAATGAGCAGTTCTTC
few	16	TRBV10-3	TRBD1	TRBJ2-7	CAISDTGGSAIWVAYF	TGTGCCATCAGTGATACAGGGGGGTCCGCTATCTGGGTGGCGTACTTC
-	16	TRBV7-6	TRBD2	TRBJ2-1	CASSLALAGILNEQFF	TGTGCCAGCAGCTTAGCGTTAGCGGGGATACTAAATGAGCAGTTCTTC
many	13	TRBV7-2	-	TRBJ2-1	CASSLVPENEQFF	TGTGCCAGCAGCTTAGTTCCAGAAAATGAGCAGTTCTTC
-	14	TRBV29-1	TRBD1	TRBJ2-6	CSVDRGLGANVLTF	TGCAGCGTTGACAGGGGGCTCGGGGCCAACGTCCTGACTTTC
-	11	TRBV20-1	-	TRBJ2-1	CSAFLVNEQFF	TGCAGTGCATTCCTGGTCAATGAGCAGTTCTTC
-	19	TRBV12-3/TRBV12-4	-	TRBJ1-1	CASSPGRDTSLQMNTEAFF	TGTGCCAGCAGCCCCGGCCGGGACACCTCCCTCCAAATGAACACTGAAGCTTTCTTT
few	16	TRBV10-3	TRBD1	TRBJ2-5	CAISESIRGSLETQYF	TGTGCCATCAGTGAGTCGATCAGGGGGTCCCTGGAGACCCAGTACTTC
few	15	TRBV9	-	TRBJ1-2	CASSVSGQEDYGYTF	TGTGCCAGCAGCGTCTCCGGGCAGGAGGACTATGGCTACACCTTC
-	18	TRBV3-1	TRBD2	TRBJ2-5	CASSQMTRGTSGRKTQYF	TGTGCCAGCAGCCAGATGACACGCGGGACTAGCGGGAGAAAAACCCAGTACTTC
-	15	TRBV12-3/TRBV12-4	TRBD2	TRBJ2-3	CASTLGRAGGDTQYF	TGTGCCAGCACCCTCGGACGAGCGGGAGGGGATACGCAGTATTTT
-	14	TRBV29-1	-	TRBJ2-7	CSVEEAGATYEQYF	TGCAGCGTTGAAGAAGCAGGGGCGACCTACGAGCAGTACTTC
-	13	TRBV10-2	-	TRBJ2-7	CASSEFRGAEQYF	TGCGCCAGCAGTGAGTTTCGGGGGGCCGAGCAGTACTTC
-	12	TRBV29-1	-	TRBJ2-3	CSVKGGSDTQYF	TGCAGCGTTAAGGGCGGGTCAGATACGCAGTATTTT
-	15	TRBV7-6	-	TRBJ1-4	CASSFRGGSNEKLFF	TGTGCCAGCAGCTTCAGGGGTGGATCTAATGAAAAACTGTTTTTT
-	17	TRBV7-2	TRBD2	TRBJ2-3	CASSARRVLARGDTQYF	TGTGCCAGCAGCGCCAGGAGGGTACTAGCGCGAGGGGATACGCAGTATTTT
-	15	TRBV20-1	TRBD2	TRBJ2-3	CSASWTSGSSDTQYF	TGCAGTGCTTCCTGGACTAGCGGGAGCAGCGATACGCAGTATTTT
few	18	TRBV6-2/TRBV6-3	TRBD2	TRBJ2-3	CASSQRLAGGSLGDTQYF	TGTGCCAGCAGCCAACGACTAGCGGGAGGTTCTCTGGGAGATACGCAGTATTTT
-	15	TRBV7-3	-	TRBJ1-1	CASSLDGSGYTEAFF	TGTGCCAGCAGCTTGGATGGATCGGGGTACACTGAAGCTTTCTTT
once	15	TRBV12-3/TRBV12-4	-	TRBJ2-3	CASTLWGGITDTQYF	TGTGCCAGCACCCTCTGGGGCGGAATCACAGATACGCAGTATTTT
-	15	TRBV2	TRBD2	TRBJ2-7	CASSATASGSWKQYF	TGTGCCAGCAGTGCCACGGCTAGCGGTTCATGGAAGCAGTACTTC
-	16	TRBV9	-	TRBJ2-1	CASSVAGLSSYNEQFF	TGTGCCAGCAGCGTCGCAGGACTGAGCTCCTACAATGAGCAGTTCTTC
-	15	TRBV6-5	-	TRBJ2-3	CASRPVRARTDTQYF	TGTGCCAGCAGACCCGTACGAGCGCGCACAGATACGCAGTATTTT
-	18	TRBV4-2	TRBD1	TRBJ2-7	CASSQVTGDRGKVNEQYF	TGTGCCAGCAGCCAAGTGACCGGGGACAGGGGTAAAGTAAACGAGCAGTACTTC
-	13	TRBV28	-	TRBJ2-7	CASSPLSSREQYF	TGTGCCAGCAGTCCGCTCTCGTCGCGCGAGCAGTACTTC
-	13	TRBV11-3	TRBD1	TRBJ2-7	CASSRRDRDEQYF	TGTGCCAGCAGCCGCCGGGACAGGGACGAGCAGTACTTC
once	15	TRBV3-1	-	TRBJ1-6	CASSLTLGNNSPLHF	TGTGCCAGCAGCCTCACTCTGGGGAATAATTCACCCCTCCACTTT
many	14	TRBV28	TRBD1	TRBJ2-7	CASSATGTGYEQYF	TGTGCCAGCAGTGCGACAGGGACAGGGTACGAGCAGTACTTC
few	13	TRBV10-3	TRBD1	TRBJ2-7	CAIGTAVFDEQYF	TGTGCCATTGGGACAGCGGTTTTTGACGAGCAGTACTTC
many	13	TRBV27	-	TRBJ2-3	CASRFTSTDTQYF	TGTGCCAGCCGGTTTACTAGCACAGATACGCAGTATTTT
-	16	TRBV6-1	TRBD2	TRBJ2-1	CASSERTSGRYNEQFF	TGTGCCAGCAGTGAAAGGACTAGCGGGAGGTACAATGAGCAGTTCTTC
few	14	TRBV6-6	-	TRBJ1-2	CASRTLTGNYGYTF	TGTGCCAGCAGAACCCTGACAGGAAACTATGGCTACACCTTC
few	12	TRBV15	-	TRBJ2-4	CATSGSSNIQYF	TGTGCCACCAGCGGCAGCTCAAACATTCAGTACTTC
-	14	TRBV4-2	-	TRBJ2-7	CASSQDPGRDEQYF	TGTGCCAGCAGCCAAGATCCCGGCAGGGATGAGCAGTACTTC
few	16	TRBV5-1	TRBD2	TRBJ2-1	CASSPGTSGTYNEQFF	TGCGCCAGCAGCCCGGGGACTAGCGGCACCTACAATGAGCAGTTCTTC
few	14	TRBV24-1	-	TRBJ2-1	CATSDLGRGNEQFF	TGTGCCACCAGTGATTTAGGCAGGGGCAATGAGCAGTTCTTC
-	15	TRBV6-5	-	TRBJ2-7	CAGSYGVGSYNEQYF	TGTGCCGGCAGTTACGGGGTGGGCTCCTACAATGAGCAGTACTTC
few	15	TRBV10-3	-	TRBJ2-1	CAISETSLAGREQFF	TGTGCCATCAGCGAAACTTCACTAGCAGGTCGTGAGCAGTTCTTC
-	15	TRBV27	-	TRBJ2-7	CASRASATVNYEQYF	TGTGCCAGCAGAGCGTCGGCGACAGTCAACTACGAGCAGTACTTC
-	15	TRBV7-9	-	TRBJ2-3	CASSLDSPPRNTQYF	TGTGCCAGCAGCTTAGACAGTCCCCCCAGGAATACGCAGTATTTT
-	15	TRBV6-6	TRBD1	TRBJ2-5	CASSYLDREWETQYF	TGTGCCAGCAGTTATTTGGACAGGGAATGGGAGACCCAGTACTTC
-	18	TRBV7-2	TRBD2	TRBJ2-1	CASSLDPTGSGRRNEQFF	TGTGCCAGCAGCTTAGACCCTACAGGCAGCGGGAGGCGGAATGAGCAGTTCTTC
few	15	TRBV25-1	-	TRBJ2-5	CASSEGSRARETQYF	TGTGCCAGCAGCGAGGGGAGCAGGGCTCGTGAGACCCAGTACTTC
-	15	TRBV29-1	-	TRBJ2-1	CSVRTTRPQYNEQFF	TGCAGCGTTCGAACAACTCGTCCTCAATACAATGAGCAGTTCTTC
few	14	TRBV30	TRBD1	TRBJ2-7	CAWATRDRGYEQYF	TGTGCCTGGGCGACCCGGGACAGGGGCTACGAGCAGTACTTC
few	17	TRBV27	TRBD1	TRBJ2-6	CASSLGQGAQGANVLTF	TGTGCCAGCAGTTTAGGACAGGGGGCGCAAGGGGCCAACGTCCTGACTTTC
-	16	TRBV7-2	-	TRBJ2-7	CASKGTGLDGSYEQYF	TGTGCCAGCAAAGGGACAGGACTAGACGGCTCCTACGAGCAGTACTTC
-	14	TRBV5-5	-	TRBJ1-4	CASSFRQGGEKLFF	TGTGCCAGCAGCTTCCGGCAGGGCGGTGAAAAACTGTTTTTT
-	14	TRBV12-3/TRBV12-4	-	TRBJ2-3	CASSGSQGTDTQYF	TGTGCCTCCAGCGGCAGTCAGGGAACAGATACGCAGTATTTT
-	11	TRBV28	-	TRBJ1-2	CASRRNRGYTF	TGTGCCAGCAGACGCAACCGGGGCTACACCTTC
-	13	TRBV3-1	-	TRBJ1-6	CASSQPFNSPLHF	TGTGCCAGCAGCCAACCGTTTAATTCACCCCTCCACTTT